This TCR beta chain was found in a study of OX40 agonist ivuxolimab in advanced cancers. The study's findings and limits: Normalized expansion of T-cell clones was also low for some nonresponders.

Generated by immunoSEQ multiplex PCR, the TCRdb table keeps only in-frame clones and is missing some. In the table there are about 77,000 clones, over 70% of which are singletons. Comment on this clone: Its antigen is not identified.

This CDR3 contains 13 residues. V shed 4 bases and J shed 10 bases, with 16 bases lying between them. Germline V gives CDR1 SNHLY, CDR2 FYNNEI. Sequenced material: CD4+ or CD8+ T cells sorted from blood, taken in a trial of the OX40 agonist ivuxolimab. The J gene is TRBJ2-5, the V gene TRBV2; TRBD2 is a possible D gene (5 bases). The clonotype was recovered from an adult with an advanced solid tumor such as melanoma, head and neck, liver or kidney cancer. The CDR3 coding sequence is TGTGCCAGCAGTGTTAGCCCCGCGGGCGACCAGTACTTC. Residues: CASSVSPAGDQYF.